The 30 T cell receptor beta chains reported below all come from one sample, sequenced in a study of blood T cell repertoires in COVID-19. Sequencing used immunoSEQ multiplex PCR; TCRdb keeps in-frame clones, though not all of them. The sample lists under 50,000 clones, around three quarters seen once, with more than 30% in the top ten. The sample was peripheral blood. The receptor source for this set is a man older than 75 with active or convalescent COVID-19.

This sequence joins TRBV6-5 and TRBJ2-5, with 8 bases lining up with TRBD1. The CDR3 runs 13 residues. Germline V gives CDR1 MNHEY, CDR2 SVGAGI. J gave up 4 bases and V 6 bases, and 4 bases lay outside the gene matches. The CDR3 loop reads CASRAGGAETQYF. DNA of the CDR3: TGTGCCAGCAGGGCAGGGGGCGCAGAGACCCAGTACTTC.

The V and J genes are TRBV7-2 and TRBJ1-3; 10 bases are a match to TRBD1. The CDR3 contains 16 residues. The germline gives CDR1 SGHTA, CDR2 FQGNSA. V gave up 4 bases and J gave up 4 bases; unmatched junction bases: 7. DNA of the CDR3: TGTGCCAGCAGCTCCGACAGGGGGCTTATCGGAAACACCATATATTTT. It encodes CASSSDRGLIGNTIYF.

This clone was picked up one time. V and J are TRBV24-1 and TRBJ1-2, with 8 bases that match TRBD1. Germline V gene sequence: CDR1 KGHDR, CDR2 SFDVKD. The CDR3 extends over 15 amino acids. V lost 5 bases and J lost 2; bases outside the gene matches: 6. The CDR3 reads CATSARTGPNYGYTF. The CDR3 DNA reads TGTGCCACCAGTGCAAGGACAGGGCCGAACTATGGCTACACCTTC.

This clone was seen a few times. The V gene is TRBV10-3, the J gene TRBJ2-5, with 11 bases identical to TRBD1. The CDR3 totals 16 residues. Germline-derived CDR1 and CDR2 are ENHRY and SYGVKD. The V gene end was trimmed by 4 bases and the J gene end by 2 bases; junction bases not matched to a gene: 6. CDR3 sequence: CAISAYGTGGQETQYF. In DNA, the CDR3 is TGTGCCATCAGTGCCTACGGGACAGGGGGGCAAGAGACCCAGTACTTC.

The CDR3 coding sequence is TGTGCCAGCAGTGACAGGGACTGGGGTGGAGGCAATCAGCCCCAGCATTTT. It codes for CASSDRDWGGGNQPQHF. This chain uses TRBV6-1 with TRBJ1-5; tentatively, D is TRBD1 (5 bases). V lost 3 bases to trimming and J lost 2 bases, with 17 bases between them. The CDR3 sequence is 17 residues long. From germline, CDR1 is MNHNS and CDR2 SASEGT.

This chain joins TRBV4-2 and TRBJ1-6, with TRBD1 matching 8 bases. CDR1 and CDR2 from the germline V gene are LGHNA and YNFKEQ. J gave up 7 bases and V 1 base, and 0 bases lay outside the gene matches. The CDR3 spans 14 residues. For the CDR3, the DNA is TGTGCCAGCAGCCAAGGACAGGGGAATTCACCCCTCCACTTT. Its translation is CASSQGQGNSPLHF.

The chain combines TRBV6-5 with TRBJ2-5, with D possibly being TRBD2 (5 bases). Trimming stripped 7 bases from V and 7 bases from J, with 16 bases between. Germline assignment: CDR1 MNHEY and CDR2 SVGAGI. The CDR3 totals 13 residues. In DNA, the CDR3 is TGTGCCAGCACCCCGGGCCCACGGGGGACCCAGTACTTC. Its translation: CASTPGPRGTQYF.

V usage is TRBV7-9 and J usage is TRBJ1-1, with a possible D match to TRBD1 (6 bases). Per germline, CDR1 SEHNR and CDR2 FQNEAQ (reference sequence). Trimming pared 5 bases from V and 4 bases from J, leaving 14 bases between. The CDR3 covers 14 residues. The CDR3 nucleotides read TGTGCCAGCAGCATGGAAGCAGGGGCCACTGAAGCTTTCTTT. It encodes CASSMEAGATEAFF.

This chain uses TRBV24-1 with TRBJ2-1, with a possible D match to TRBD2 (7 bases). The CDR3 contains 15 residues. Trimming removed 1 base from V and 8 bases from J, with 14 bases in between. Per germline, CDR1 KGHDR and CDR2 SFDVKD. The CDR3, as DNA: TGTGCCACCAGTGATTTTCGGGGGGCCGGGGATGAGCAGTTCTTC. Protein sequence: CATSDFRGAGDEQFF.

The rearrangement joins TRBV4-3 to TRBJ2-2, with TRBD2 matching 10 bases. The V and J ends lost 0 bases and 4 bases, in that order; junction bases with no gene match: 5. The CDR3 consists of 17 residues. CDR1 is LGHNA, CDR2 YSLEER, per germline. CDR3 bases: TGCGCCAGCAGCCAAGATACGGCTAGCGGGGGCACCGGGGAGCTGTTTTTT. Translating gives CASSQDTASGGTGELFF.

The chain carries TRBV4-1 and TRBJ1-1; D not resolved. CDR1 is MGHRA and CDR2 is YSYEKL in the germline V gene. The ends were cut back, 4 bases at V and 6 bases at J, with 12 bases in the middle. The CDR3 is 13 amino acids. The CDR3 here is CASSLEEGSEAFF. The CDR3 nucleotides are TGCGCCAGCAGCCTGGAGGAGGGTTCTGAAGCTTTCTTT.

CDR3 residues: CASSRYLGYGYTF. CDR3 DNA sequence: TGTGCCAGCAGTCGTTATCTCGGCTATGGCTACACCTTC. The V call is TRBV28, the J call TRBJ1-2, with no clear D. CDR3 size: 13 residues. Germline values: CDR1 MDHEN, CDR2 SYDVKM. V lost 5 bases and J 4 bases, leaving 11 bases between the germline ends.

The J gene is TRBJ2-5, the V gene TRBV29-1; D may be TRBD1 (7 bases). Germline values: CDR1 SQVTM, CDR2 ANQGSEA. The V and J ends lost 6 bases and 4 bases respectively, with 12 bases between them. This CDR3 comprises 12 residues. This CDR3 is CSVDYRGETQYF. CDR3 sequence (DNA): TGCAGCGTGGACTACAGGGGAGAGACCCAGTACTTC. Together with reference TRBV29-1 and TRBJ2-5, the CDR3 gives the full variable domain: SAVISQKPSRDICQRGTSLTIQCQVDSQVTMMFWYRQQPGQSLTLIATANQGSEATYESGFVIDKFPISRPNLTFSTLTVSNMSPEDSSIYLCSVDYRGETQYFGPGTRLLVL.

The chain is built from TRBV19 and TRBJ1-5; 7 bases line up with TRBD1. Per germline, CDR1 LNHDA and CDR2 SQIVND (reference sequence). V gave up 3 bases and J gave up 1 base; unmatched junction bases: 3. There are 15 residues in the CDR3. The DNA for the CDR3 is TGTGCCAGTAGTATCATAGGGGGCAGCAATCAGCCCCAGCATTTT. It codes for CASSIIGGSNQPQHF.

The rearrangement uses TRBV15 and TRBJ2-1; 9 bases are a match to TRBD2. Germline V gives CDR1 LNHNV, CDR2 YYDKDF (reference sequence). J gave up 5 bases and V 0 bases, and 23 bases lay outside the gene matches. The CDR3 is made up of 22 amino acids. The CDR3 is CATSRDSAPGASGTYLDNEQFF. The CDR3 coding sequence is TGTGCCACCAGCAGAGATTCGGCCCCCGGGGCTAGCGGGACGTATCTGGACAATGAGCAGTTCTTC.

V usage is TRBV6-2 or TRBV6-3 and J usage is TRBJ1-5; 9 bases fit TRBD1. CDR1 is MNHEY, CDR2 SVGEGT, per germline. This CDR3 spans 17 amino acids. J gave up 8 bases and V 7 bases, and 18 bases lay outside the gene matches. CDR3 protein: CASNPGRGQGDSKPQHF. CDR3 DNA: TGTGCCAGCAACCCGGGAAGGGGACAGGGAGATAGCAAGCCCCAGCATTTT.

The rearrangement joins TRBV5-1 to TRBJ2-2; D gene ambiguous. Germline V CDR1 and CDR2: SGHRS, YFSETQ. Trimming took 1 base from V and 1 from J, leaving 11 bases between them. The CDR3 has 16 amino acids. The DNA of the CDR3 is TGCGCCAGCAGCTTGCTTTCAACAAAGAACACCGGGGAGCTGTTTTTT. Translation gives CASSLLSTKNTGELFF.

CDR3 DNA sequence: TGTGCCAGCAGCGTAGACCTAATGAACACTGAAGCTTTCTTT. Encoded protein: CASSVDLMNTEAFF. The chain joins TRBV9 to TRBJ1-1; D gene ambiguous. CDR3 length equals 14 residues. Per germline, CDR1 SGDLS and CDR2 YYNGEE. Trimming stripped 0 bases from V and 0 bases from J, with 6 bases between. Complete variable domain (other parts from reference TRBV9 and TRBJ1-1): DSGVTQTPKHLITATGQRVTLRCSPRSGDLSVYWYQQSLDQGLQFLIQYYNGEERAKGNILERFSAQQFPDLHSELNLSSLELGDSALYFCASSVDLMNTEAFFGQGTRLTVV.

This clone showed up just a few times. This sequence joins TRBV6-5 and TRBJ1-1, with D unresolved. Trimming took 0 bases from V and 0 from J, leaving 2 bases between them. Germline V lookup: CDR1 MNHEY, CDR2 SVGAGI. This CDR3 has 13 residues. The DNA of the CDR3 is TGTGCCAGCAGTTACTCTATGAACACTGAAGCTTTCTTT. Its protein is CASSYSMNTEAFF.

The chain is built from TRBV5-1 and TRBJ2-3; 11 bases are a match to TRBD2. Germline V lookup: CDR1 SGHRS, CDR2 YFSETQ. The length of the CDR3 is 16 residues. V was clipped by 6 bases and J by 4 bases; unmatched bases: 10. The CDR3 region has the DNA TGCGCCAGCAAGACATTAGCGGGGGGGCGTGCAGATACGCAGTATTTT. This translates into CASKTLAGGRADTQYF.

DNA of the CDR3: TGTGCCAGCAGCCGGGACAGGCATACTACGGAGCAGTACTTC. This codes for CASSRDRHTTEQYF. V is TRBV7-3 and J is TRBJ2-7; 8 positions agree with TRBD1. Losses at the gene ends were 5 bases for V and 7 bases for J; bases not matched to a gene: 10. Germline values: CDR1 SGHTA, CDR2 FQGTGA. This CDR3 region has 14 residues.

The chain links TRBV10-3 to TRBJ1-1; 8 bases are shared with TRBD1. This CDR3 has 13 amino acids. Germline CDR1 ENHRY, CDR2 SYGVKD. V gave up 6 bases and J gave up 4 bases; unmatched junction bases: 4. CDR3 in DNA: TGTGCCATCAGCGACAGGGGCGGCACTGAAGCTTTCTTT. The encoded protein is CAISDRGGTEAFF.

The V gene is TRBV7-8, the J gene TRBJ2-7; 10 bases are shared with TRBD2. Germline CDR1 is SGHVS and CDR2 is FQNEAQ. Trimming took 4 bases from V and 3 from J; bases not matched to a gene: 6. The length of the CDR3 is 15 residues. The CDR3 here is CASSSYGTSDYEQYF. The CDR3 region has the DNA TGTGCCAGCAGCTCCTACGGGACTAGCGACTACGAGCAGTACTTC.

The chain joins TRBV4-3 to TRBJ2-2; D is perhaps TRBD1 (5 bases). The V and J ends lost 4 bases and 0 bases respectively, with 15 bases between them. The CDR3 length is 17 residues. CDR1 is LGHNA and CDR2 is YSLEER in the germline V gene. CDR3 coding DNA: TGCGCCAGCAGCCCGCAGGGCATCCTTTCGAACACCGGGGAGCTGTTTTTT. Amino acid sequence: CASSPQGILSNTGELFF.

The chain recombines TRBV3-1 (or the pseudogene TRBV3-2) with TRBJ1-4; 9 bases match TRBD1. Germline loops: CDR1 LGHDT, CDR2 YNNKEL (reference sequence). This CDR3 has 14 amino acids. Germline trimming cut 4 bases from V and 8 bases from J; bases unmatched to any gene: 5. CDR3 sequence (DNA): TGTGCCAGCAGCCTTGGACAGGGGTGGGAAAAACTGTTTTTT. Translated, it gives CASSLGQGWEKLFF.

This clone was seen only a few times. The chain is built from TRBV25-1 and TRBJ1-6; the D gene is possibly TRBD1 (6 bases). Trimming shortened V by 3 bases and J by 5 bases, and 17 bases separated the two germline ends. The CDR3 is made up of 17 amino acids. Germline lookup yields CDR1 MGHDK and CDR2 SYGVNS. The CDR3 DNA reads TGTGCCAGCAGTGATAAGGAAAGGGGGAGCCATAATTCACCCCTCCACTTT. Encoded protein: CASSDKERGSHNSPLHF.

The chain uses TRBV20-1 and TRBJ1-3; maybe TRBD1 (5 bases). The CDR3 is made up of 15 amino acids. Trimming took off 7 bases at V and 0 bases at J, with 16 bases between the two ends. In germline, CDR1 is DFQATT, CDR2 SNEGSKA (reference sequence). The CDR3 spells CSGSKQAYSGNTIYF. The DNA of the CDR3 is TGCAGTGGTAGTAAACAGGCCTACTCTGGAAACACCATATATTTT.

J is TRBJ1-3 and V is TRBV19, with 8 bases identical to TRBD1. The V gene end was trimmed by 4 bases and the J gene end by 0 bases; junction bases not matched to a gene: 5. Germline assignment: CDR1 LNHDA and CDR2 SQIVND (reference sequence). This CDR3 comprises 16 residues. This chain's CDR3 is CASSTIQGASGNTIYF. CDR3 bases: TGTGCCAGTAGTACAATTCAGGGGGCCTCTGGAAACACCATATATTTT. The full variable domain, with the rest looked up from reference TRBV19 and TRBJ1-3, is DGGITQSPKYLFRKEGQNVTLSCEQNLNHDAMYWYRQDPGQGLRLIYYSQIVNDFQKGDIAEGYSVSREKKESFPLTVTSAQKNPTAFYLCASSTIQGASGNTIYFGEGSWLTVV.

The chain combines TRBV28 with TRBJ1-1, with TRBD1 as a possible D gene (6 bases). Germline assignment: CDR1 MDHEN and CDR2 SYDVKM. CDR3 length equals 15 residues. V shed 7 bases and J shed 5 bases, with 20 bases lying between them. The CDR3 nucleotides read TGTGCCAGCATCAACCGGGCGGGGGGGCGAACTGAAGCTTTCTTT. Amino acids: CASINRAGGRTEAFF.

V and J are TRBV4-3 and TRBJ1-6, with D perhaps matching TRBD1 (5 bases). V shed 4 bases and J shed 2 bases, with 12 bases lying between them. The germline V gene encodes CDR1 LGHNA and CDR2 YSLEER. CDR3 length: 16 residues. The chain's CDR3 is CASSREQVPYNSPLHF. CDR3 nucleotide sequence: TGCGCCAGCAGCCGGGAACAGGTCCCCTATAATTCACCCCTCCACTTT.